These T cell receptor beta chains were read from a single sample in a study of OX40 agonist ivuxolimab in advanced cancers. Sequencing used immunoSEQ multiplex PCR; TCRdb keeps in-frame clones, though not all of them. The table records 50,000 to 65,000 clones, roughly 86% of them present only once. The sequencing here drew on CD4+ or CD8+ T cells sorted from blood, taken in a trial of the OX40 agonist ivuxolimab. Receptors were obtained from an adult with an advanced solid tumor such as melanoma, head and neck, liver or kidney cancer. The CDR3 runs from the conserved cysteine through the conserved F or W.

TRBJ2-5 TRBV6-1 CASSESPPGGPETQYF
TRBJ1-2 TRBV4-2 CASSQGDRPWGYTF
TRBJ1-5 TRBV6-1 CASSEGQKGQPQHF
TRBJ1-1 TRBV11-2 CASSKDPQGATEAFF
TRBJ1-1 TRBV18 CASSPNPQNLGTEAFF
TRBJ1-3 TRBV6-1 CASSERQGGTGNTIYF
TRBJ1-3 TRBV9 CASSVQEGAGNTIYF
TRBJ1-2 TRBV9 CASSGDPGAYYGYTF
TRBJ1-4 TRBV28 CASQEGNEKLFF
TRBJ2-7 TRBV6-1 CASSEERVAAYEQYF
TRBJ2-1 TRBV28 CASSISSNEQFF
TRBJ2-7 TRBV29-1 CSVGEDRSSYEQYF
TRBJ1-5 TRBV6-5 CASTQSTGGNQPQHF
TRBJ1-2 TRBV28 CASLRGRDGYTF
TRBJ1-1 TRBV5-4 CASSFTGTEAFF
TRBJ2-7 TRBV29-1 CSVDAGGSYEQYF
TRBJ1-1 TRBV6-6 CASSSESQGPEAFF
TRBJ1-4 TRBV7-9 CASSADRGATNEKLFF
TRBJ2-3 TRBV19 CASSISPTSGAITDTQYF
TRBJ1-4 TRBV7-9 CASSQDRTNEKLFF
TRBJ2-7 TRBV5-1 CASSLVGQGLYEQYF
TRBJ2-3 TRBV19 CASSRNPSTDTQYF
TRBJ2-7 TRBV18 CASSPTRDSYYEQYF
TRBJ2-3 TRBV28 CASALPAGPDTQYF
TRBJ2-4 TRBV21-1 CASSPPGLAGAGIQYF
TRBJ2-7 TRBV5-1 CASSLVAGRFVYEQYF
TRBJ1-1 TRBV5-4 CASSLGRDRGSTEAFF
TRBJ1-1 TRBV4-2 CASSQGGTATEAFF
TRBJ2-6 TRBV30 CAWARQGISGANVLTF
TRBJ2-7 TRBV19 CASSIRTGWEGEQYF
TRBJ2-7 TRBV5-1 CASTIQGDSYEQYF
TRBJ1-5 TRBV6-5 CASSEALRQHF
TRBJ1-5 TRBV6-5 CASSRTGDPNQPQHF
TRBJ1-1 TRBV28 CASNQLFEAFF
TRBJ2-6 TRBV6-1 CASSAPGPRSGANVLTF
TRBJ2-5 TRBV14 CASSQEKTQYF
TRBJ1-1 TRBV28 CASSLHTRNTEAFF
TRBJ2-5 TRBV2 CASSGVAGGQETQYF
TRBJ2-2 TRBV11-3 CASSVHDGELFF
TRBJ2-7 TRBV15 CATSRDAGDRDEQYF
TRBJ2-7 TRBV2 CASSDILSRTGSYEQYF
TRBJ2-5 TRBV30 CAWRLKETQYF
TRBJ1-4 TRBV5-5 CASSLSQGLNEKLFF
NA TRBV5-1 CASSLAATDFYEQYF
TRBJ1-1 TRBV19 CASSKLGLGTEAFF
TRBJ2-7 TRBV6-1 CASSLLGPYEQYF